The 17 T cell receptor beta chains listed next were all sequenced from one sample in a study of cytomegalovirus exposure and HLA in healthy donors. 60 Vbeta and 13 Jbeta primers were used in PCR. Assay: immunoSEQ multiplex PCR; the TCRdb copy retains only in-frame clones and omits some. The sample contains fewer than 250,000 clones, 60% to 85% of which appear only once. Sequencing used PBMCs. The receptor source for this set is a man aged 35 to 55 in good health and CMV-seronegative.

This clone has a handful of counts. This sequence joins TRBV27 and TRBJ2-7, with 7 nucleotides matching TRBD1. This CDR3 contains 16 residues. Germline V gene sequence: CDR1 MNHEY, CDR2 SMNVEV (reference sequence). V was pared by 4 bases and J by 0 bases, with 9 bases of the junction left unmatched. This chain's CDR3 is CASSYRQGWSSYEQYF. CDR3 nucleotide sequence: TGTGCCAGCAGTTATAGACAGGGTTGGAGCTCCTACGAGCAGTACTTC.

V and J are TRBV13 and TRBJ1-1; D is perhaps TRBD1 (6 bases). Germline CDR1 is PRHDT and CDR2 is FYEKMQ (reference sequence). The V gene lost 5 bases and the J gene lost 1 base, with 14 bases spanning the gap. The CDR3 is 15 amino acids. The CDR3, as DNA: TGTGCCAGCAGCAACCAACAGGGCCCGAACACTGAAGCTTTCTTT. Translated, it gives CASSNQQGPNTEAFF.

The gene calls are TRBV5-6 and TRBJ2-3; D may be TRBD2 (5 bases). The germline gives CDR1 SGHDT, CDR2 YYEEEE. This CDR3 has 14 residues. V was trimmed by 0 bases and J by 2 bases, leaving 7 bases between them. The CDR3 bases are TGTGCCAGCAGCTTGGGCCGGGACACAGATACGCAGTATTTT. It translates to CASSLGRDTDTQYF. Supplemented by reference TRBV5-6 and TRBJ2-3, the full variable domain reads DAGVTQSPTHLIKTRGQQVTLRCSPKSGHDTVSWYQQALGQGPQFIFQYYEEEERQRGNFPDRFSGHQFPNYSSELNVNALLLGDSALYLCASSLGRDTDTQYFGPGTRLTVL.

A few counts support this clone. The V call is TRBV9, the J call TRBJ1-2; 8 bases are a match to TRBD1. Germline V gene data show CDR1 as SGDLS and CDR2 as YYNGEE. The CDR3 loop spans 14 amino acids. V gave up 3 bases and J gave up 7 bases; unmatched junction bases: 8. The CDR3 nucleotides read TGTGCCAGCAGCGCCCCAGACAGGGGAGGTGGCTACACCTTC. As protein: CASSAPDRGGGYTF.

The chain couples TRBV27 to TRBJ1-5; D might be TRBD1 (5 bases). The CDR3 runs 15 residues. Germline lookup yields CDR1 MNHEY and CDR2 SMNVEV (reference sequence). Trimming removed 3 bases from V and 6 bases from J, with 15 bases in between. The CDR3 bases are TGTGCCAGCAGTTTTGGGGGGGGGTTCAGTCAGCCCCAGCATTTT. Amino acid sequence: CASSFGGGFSQPQHF.

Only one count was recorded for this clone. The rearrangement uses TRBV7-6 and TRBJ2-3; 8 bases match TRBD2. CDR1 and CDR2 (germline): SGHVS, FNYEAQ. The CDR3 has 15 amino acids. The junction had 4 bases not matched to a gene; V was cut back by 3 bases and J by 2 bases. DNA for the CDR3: TGTGCCAGCAGCTTGGGCGGGGGGCCCACAGATACGCAGTATTTT. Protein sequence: CASSLGGGPTDTQYF.

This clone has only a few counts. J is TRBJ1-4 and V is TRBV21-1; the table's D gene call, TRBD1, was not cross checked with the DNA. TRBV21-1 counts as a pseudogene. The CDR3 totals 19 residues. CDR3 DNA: TGTGCCAGCAGCAAAAGGAGTGGACAGGGGGCGTGGGGGGGTGAAAAACTGTTTTTT. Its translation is CASSKRSGQGAWGGEKLFF.

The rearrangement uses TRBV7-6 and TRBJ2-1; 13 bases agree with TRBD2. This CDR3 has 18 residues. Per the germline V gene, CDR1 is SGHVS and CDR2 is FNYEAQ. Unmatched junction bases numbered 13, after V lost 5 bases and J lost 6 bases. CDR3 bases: TGTGCCAGCAGCCCTAGAAAAGGACTAGCGGGAGACCCCAATGAGCAGTTCTTC. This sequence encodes CASSPRKGLAGDPNEQFF.

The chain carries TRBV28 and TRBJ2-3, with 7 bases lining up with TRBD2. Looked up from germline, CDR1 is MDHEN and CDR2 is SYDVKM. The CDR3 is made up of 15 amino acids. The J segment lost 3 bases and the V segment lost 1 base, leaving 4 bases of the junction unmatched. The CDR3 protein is CASSLSPGGTDTQYF. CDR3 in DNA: TGTGCCAGCAGTTTATCCCCGGGGGGTACAGATACGCAGTATTTT.

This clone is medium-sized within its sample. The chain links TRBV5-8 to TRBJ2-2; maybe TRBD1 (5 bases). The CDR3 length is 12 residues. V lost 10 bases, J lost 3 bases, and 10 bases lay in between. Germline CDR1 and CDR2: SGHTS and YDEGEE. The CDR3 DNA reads TGTGCCTCGACAGACTACACCGGGGAGCTGTTTTTT. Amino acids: CASTDYTGELFF.

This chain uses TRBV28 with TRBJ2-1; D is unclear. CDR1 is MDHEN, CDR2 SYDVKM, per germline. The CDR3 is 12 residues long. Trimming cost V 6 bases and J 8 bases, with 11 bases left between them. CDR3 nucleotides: TGTGCCAGCAGCCCGCGCACGGATGAGCAGTTCTTC. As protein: CASSPRTDEQFF.

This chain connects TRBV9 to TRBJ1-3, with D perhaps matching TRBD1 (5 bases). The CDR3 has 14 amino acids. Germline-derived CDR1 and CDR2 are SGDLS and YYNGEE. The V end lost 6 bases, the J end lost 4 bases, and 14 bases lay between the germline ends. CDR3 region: CASNPWGSGNTIYF. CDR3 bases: TGTGCCAGCAACCCCTGGGGCAGCGGAAACACCATATATTTT.

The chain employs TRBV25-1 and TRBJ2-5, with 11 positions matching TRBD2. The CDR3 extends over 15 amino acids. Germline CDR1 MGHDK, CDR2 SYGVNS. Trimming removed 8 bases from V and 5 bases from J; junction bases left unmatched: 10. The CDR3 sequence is CASGSSGGMIETQYF. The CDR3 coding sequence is TGTGCCAGCGGATCTAGCGGGGGGATGATTGAGACCCAGTACTTC.

CDR3 sequence reads: CASTDSTVYGYTF. CDR3 nucleotide sequence: TGTGCCAGCACGGACTCTACAGTCTACGGCTACACCTTC. The chain recombines TRBV27 with TRBJ1-2; D ambiguous. Trimming removed 7 bases at V and 8 bases at J, with 17 bases between. The germline CDR1 and CDR2 sequences are MNHEY and SMNVEV (reference sequence). The CDR3 sequence is 13 residues long.

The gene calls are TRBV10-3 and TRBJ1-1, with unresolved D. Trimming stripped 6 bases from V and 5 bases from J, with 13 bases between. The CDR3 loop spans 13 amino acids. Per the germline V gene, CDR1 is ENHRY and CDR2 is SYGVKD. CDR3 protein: CAISQAGRTEAFF. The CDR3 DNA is TGTGCCATCAGCCAGGCGGGTCGTACTGAAGCTTTCTTT.

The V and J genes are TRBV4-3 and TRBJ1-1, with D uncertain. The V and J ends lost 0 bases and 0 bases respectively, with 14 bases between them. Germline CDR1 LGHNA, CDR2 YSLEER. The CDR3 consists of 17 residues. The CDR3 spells CASSQDFPEVVNTEAFF. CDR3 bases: TGCGCCAGCAGCCAAGATTTCCCAGAGGTGGTGAACACTGAAGCTTTCTTT.

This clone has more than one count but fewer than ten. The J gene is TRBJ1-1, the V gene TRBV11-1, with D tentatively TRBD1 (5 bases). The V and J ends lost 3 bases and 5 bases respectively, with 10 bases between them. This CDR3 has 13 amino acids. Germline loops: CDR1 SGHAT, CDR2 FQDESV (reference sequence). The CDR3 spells CASSFIGGTEAFF. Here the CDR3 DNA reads TGTGCCAGCAGCTTCATCGGGGGTACTGAAGCTTTCTTT.